This is a list of T cell receptor beta chains from one sample in a study of OX40 agonist ivuxolimab in advanced cancers. Clones were sequenced by immunoSEQ multiplex PCR, and TCRdb holds only the in-frame ones, with some missing. This table holds approximately 58,000 clones, about 90% found once. Material: CD4+ or CD8+ T cells sorted from blood, obtained in a trial of the OX40 agonist ivuxolimab. The receptors were sampled from an adult with an advanced solid tumor such as melanoma, head and neck, liver or kidney cancer. Both conserved end residues are part of each CDR3. The D gene is left open where the match is weak. Expanded clones get a size class; other rows say once, few or many, or leave the size out.

V gene: TRBV5-1; J gene: TRBJ2-2; clone size: .; D gene: .; CDR3 protein: CASKSQAATGELFF; CDR3 DNA: TGCGCCAGCAAGTCTCAAGCGGCAACCGGGGAGCTGTTTTTT
V gene: TRBV18; J gene: TRBJ2-7; clone size: .; D gene: TRBD2; CDR3 protein: CASSPGRAEQYF; CDR3 DNA: TGTGCCAGCTCACCAGGGAGGGCCGAGCAGTACTTC
V gene: TRBV4-1; J gene: TRBJ2-7; clone size: once; D gene: .; CDR3 protein: CASRKRGDTSYEQYF; CDR3 DNA: TGCGCCAGCAGGAAAAGAGGGGACACCTCCTACGAGCAGTACTTC
V gene: TRBV29-1; J gene: TRBJ2-5; clone size: .; D gene: TRBD2; CDR3 protein: CSVEDLAGQETQYF; CDR3 DNA: TGCAGCGTTGAGGACCTAGCGGGTCAAGAGACCCAGTACTTC
V gene: TRBV7-2; J gene: TRBJ2-7; clone size: .; D gene: TRBD2; CDR3 protein: CASSLAPRLAGGDEQYF; CDR3 DNA: TGTGCCAGCAGCTTAGCGCCCCGACTAGCGGGGGGGGACGAGCAGTACTTC
V gene: TRBV19; J gene: TRBJ1-2; clone size: .; D gene: TRBD1; CDR3 protein: CASSLWTGNYGYTF; CDR3 DNA: TGTGCCAGTAGTCTCTGGACAGGGAACTATGGCTACACCTTC
V gene: TRBV30; J gene: TRBJ2-5; clone size: .; D gene: .; CDR3 protein: CAWSVLRREETQYF; CDR3 DNA: TGTGCCTGGAGTGTACTAAGGCGGGAAGAGACCCAGTACTTC
V gene: TRBV11-2; J gene: TRBJ2-3; clone size: .; D gene: .; CDR3 protein: CASSLDLGTDTQYF; CDR3 DNA: TGTGCCAGCAGCTTAGATTTAGGTACAGATACGCAGTATTTT
V gene: TRBV20-1; J gene: TRBJ2-7; clone size: .; D gene: .; CDR3 protein: CSASVGREQYF; CDR3 DNA: TGCAGTGCTAGTGTGGGCCGGGAGCAGTACTTC
V gene: TRBV19; J gene: TRBJ1-3; clone size: .; D gene: .; CDR3 protein: CASSMGLSGNTIYF; CDR3 DNA: TGTGCCAGTAGTATGGGGCTCTCTGGAAACACCATATATTTT
V gene: TRBV27; J gene: TRBJ1-1; clone size: .; D gene: .; CDR3 protein: CASSVGHLNTEAFF; CDR3 DNA: TGTGCCAGCAGTGTGGGACACCTGAACACTGAAGCTTTCTTT
V gene: TRBV18; J gene: TRBJ1-1; clone size: .; D gene: .; CDR3 protein: CASSQLQDNTEAFF; CDR3 DNA: TGTGCCAGTTCCCAACTGCAGGATAACACTGAAGCTTTCTTT
V gene: TRBV7-6; J gene: TRBJ2-3; clone size: .; D gene: .; CDR3 protein: CASSLGASTDTQYF; CDR3 DNA: TGTGCCAGCAGCTTAGGGGCTAGCACAGATACGCAGTATTTT
V gene: TRBV6-1; J gene: TRBJ1-6; clone size: .; D gene: TRBD1; CDR3 protein: CASSARGTGDSPLHF; CDR3 DNA: TGTGCCAGCAGTGCTAGGGGGACAGGGGATTCACCCCTCCACTTT
V gene: TRBV6-1; J gene: TRBJ2-6; clone size: .; D gene: .; CDR3 protein: CASSDRQAGANVLTF; CDR3 DNA: TGTGCCAGCAGCGACAGGCAGGCGGGGGCCAACGTCCTGACTTTC
V gene: TRBV14; J gene: TRBJ2-7; clone size: .; D gene: .; CDR3 protein: CASSQSGRRYF; CDR3 DNA: TGTGCCAGCAGCCAATCCGGGAGAAGGTACTTC
V gene: TRBV30; J gene: TRBJ2-7; clone size: .; D gene: TRBD2; CDR3 protein: CAWSTTGTSGAEQYF; CDR3 DNA: TGTGCCTGGAGTACCACCGGGACTAGCGGTGCCGAGCAGTACTTC
V gene: TRBV6-1; J gene: TRBJ2-4; clone size: few; D gene: .; CDR3 protein: CASTPGQQNIQYF; CDR3 DNA: TGTGCCAGCACTCCGGGACAACAAAACATTCAGTACTTC
V gene: TRBV2; J gene: TRBJ1-3; clone size: .; D gene: TRBD1; CDR3 protein: CASSLARGSSGNTIYF; CDR3 DNA: TGTGCCAGCTCATTAGCCAGGGGGAGCTCTGGAAACACCATATATTTT
V gene: TRBV5-1; J gene: TRBJ1-2; clone size: .; D gene: .; CDR3 protein: CASSLGAEVGGYTF; CDR3 DNA: TGCGCCAGCAGCTTGGGGGCGGAGGTTGGAGGCTACACCTTC
V gene: TRBV29-1; J gene: TRBJ2-1; clone size: .; D gene: .; CDR3 protein: CSVELTGNEQFF; CDR3 DNA: TGCAGCGTTGAACTTACAGGGAATGAGCAGTTCTTC
V gene: TRBV14; J gene: TRBJ2-1; clone size: .; D gene: .; CDR3 protein: CASSPVGTYNEQFF; CDR3 DNA: TGTGCCAGCAGCCCCGTTGGGACTTACAATGAGCAGTTCTTC
V gene: TRBV9; J gene: TRBJ2-1; clone size: .; D gene: .; CDR3 protein: CASSVGDRYNEQFF; CDR3 DNA: TGTGCCAGCAGCGTAGGTGATAGATACAATGAGCAGTTCTTC
V gene: TRBV5-1; J gene: TRBJ2-7; clone size: once; D gene: TRBD1; CDR3 protein: CASSPSLDREAYEQYF; CDR3 DNA: TGCGCCAGCAGCCCAAGCCTGGACAGGGAAGCCTACGAGCAGTACTTC
V gene: TRBV19; J gene: TRBJ2-7; clone size: .; D gene: .; CDR3 protein: CASRSIAGTNYEQYF; CDR3 DNA: TGTGCCAGTCGTAGTATAGCCGGGACCAACTACGAGCAGTACTTC
V gene: TRBV28; J gene: TRBJ1-5; clone size: .; D gene: TRBD1; CDR3 protein: CASSLLGTGGLNQPQHF; CDR3 DNA: TGTGCCAGCAGTTTATTGGGGACAGGGGGACTCAATCAGCCCCAGCATTTT
V gene: TRBV5-1; J gene: TRBJ2-2; clone size: .; D gene: .; CDR3 protein: CASSLDRNTGELFF; CDR3 DNA: TGCGCCAGCAGCTTGGACAGGAACACCGGGGAGCTGTTTTTT
V gene: TRBV19; J gene: TRBJ1-4; clone size: .; D gene: .; CDR3 protein: CASSVTTNEKLFF; CDR3 DNA: TGTGCCAGCTCAGTGACTACTAATGAAAAACTGTTTTTT
V gene: TRBV2; J gene: TRBJ1-1; clone size: .; D gene: .; CDR3 protein: CASNPGPDTEAFF; CDR3 DNA: TGTGCCAGCAACCCGGGACCGGACACTGAAGCTTTCTTT
V gene: TRBV6-6; J gene: TRBJ2-2; clone size: .; D gene: .; CDR3 protein: CASSLNTGSTGELFF; CDR3 DNA: TGTGCCAGCAGTTTGAATACAGGGTCCACCGGGGAGCTGTTTTTT
V gene: TRBV5-4; J gene: TRBJ2-7; clone size: .; D gene: .; CDR3 protein: CASSLGIDYEQYF; CDR3 DNA: TGTGCCAGCAGCTTGGGCATCGACTACGAGCAGTACTTC
V gene: TRBV18; J gene: TRBJ2-5; clone size: .; D gene: .; CDR3 protein: CASSPLSGGETQYF; CDR3 DNA: TGTGCCAGCTCCCCTCTCTCGGGCGGAGAGACCCAGTACTTC
V gene: TRBV5-8; J gene: TRBJ2-7; clone size: .; D gene: .; CDR3 protein: CASSNIRGSGYEQYF; CDR3 DNA: TGTGCCAGCAGTAACATCCGAGGCTCTGGATACGAGCAGTACTTC
V gene: TRBV7-3; J gene: TRBJ2-3; clone size: .; D gene: .; CDR3 protein: CASSLQGPSTDTQYF; CDR3 DNA: TGTGCCAGCAGCTTACAGGGGCCTAGCACAGATACGCAGTATTTT
V gene: TRBV6-5; J gene: TRBJ2-7; clone size: .; D gene: TRBD1; CDR3 protein: CASSTPRGQAYEQYF; CDR3 DNA: TGTGCCAGCAGTACCCCTAGGGGACAGGCATACGAGCAGTACTTC
V gene: TRBV7-8; J gene: TRBJ2-1; clone size: .; D gene: TRBD1; CDR3 protein: CASSARTGSDNEQFF; CDR3 DNA: TGTGCCAGCAGCGCCCGGACAGGGTCGGACAATGAGCAGTTCTTC
V gene: TRBV4-1; J gene: TRBJ2-7; clone size: .; D gene: .; CDR3 protein: CASSHGHTSSYEQYF; CDR3 DNA: TGCGCCAGCAGCCATGGGCACACCAGCTCCTACGAGCAGTACTTC
V gene: TRBV19; J gene: TRBJ2-1; clone size: .; D gene: .; CDR3 protein: CASSNINGNEQFF; CDR3 DNA: TGTGCCAGTAGTAATATAAACGGCAATGAGCAGTTCTTC
V gene: TRBV28; J gene: TRBJ2-3; clone size: .; D gene: TRBD2; CDR3 protein: CASSLSGRESDTQYF; CDR3 DNA: TGTGCCAGCAGTCTCAGCGGGAGAGAATCAGATACGCAGTATTTT
V gene: TRBV4-2; J gene: TRBJ1-6; clone size: .; D gene: TRBD1; CDR3 protein: CASSQDRDRDNSPLHF; CDR3 DNA: TGTGCCAGCAGCCAGGACCGGGACAGGGACAATTCACCCCTCCACTTT
V gene: TRBV7-2; J gene: TRBJ2-1; clone size: .; D gene: .; CDR3 protein: CASRPSGSGYNEQFF; CDR3 DNA: TGTGCCAGCAGACCCTCGGGGTCGGGTTACAATGAGCAGTTCTTC
V gene: TRBV18; J gene: TRBJ1-1; clone size: .; D gene: .; CDR3 protein: CASSPQGDLNEAFF; CDR3 DNA: TGTGCCAGCTCACCACAGGGAGATCTTAATGAAGCTTTCTTT
V gene: TRBV5-1; J gene: TRBJ2-3; clone size: .; D gene: TRBD2; CDR3 protein: CASSPNAAGGFNTQYF; CDR3 DNA: TGCGCCAGCAGCCCAAACGCAGCGGGAGGTTTTAATACGCAGTATTTT
V gene: TRBV19; J gene: TRBJ2-3; clone size: once; D gene: TRBD2; CDR3 protein: CASSDSGTSGSLNTQYF; CDR3 DNA: TGTGCCAGTAGTGACTCCGGGACTAGCGGGAGTTTGAATACGCAGTATTTT
V gene: TRBV6-5; J gene: TRBJ2-5; clone size: .; D gene: .; CDR3 protein: CASRLQETQYF; CDR3 DNA: TGTGCCAGCAGACTCCAAGAGACCCAGTACTTC
V gene: TRBV6-5; J gene: TRBJ2-3; clone size: .; D gene: TRBD1; CDR3 protein: CASTSRGNGDTQYF; CDR3 DNA: TGTGCCAGCACCAGCAGGGGGAATGGAGATACGCAGTATTTT
V gene: TRBV5-6; J gene: TRBJ1-1; clone size: .; D gene: .; CDR3 protein: CASRPFGGMNTEAFF; CDR3 DNA: TGTGCCAGCAGACCGTTCGGGGGGATGAACACTGAAGCTTTCTTT
V gene: TRBV6-6; J gene: TRBJ2-7; clone size: .; D gene: TRBD1; CDR3 protein: CASSPGQQAQYF; CDR3 DNA: TGTGCCAGCAGCCCGGGACAGCAGGCGCAGTACTTC
V gene: TRBV9; J gene: TRBJ1-3; clone size: .; D gene: TRBD1; CDR3 protein: CASSVEGRGLSGNTIYF; CDR3 DNA: TGTGCCAGCAGCGTAGAGGGAAGGGGGCTCTCTGGAAACACCATATATTTT
V gene: TRBV6-1; J gene: TRBJ1-2; clone size: .; D gene: .; CDR3 protein: CASSRNRVSNGYTF; CDR3 DNA: TGTGCCAGCAGTAGAAACAGGGTTTCGAATGGCTACACCTTC
V gene: TRBV7-3; J gene: TRBJ2-2; clone size: .; D gene: .; CDR3 protein: CASSPSVSNTGELFF; CDR3 DNA: TGTGCCAGCAGCCCCAGCGTTTCCAACACCGGGGAGCTGTTTTTT
V gene: TRBV6-6; J gene: TRBJ1-1; clone size: .; D gene: .; CDR3 protein: CASSRKGGDTEAFF; CDR3 DNA: TGTGCCAGCAGTCGCAAAGGGGGGGACACTGAAGCTTTCTTT
V gene: TRBV30; J gene: TRBJ2-4; clone size: .; D gene: .; CDR3 protein: CAWSRAKNIQYF; CDR3 DNA: TGTGCCTGGAGTAGGGCCAAAAACATTCAGTACTTC
V gene: TRBV4-1; J gene: TRBJ2-3; clone size: .; D gene: TRBD2; CDR3 protein: CASSQEVLAGGRSTDTQYF; CDR3 DNA: TGCGCCAGCAGCCAAGAAGTCCTAGCGGGAGGTAGGAGCACAGATACGCAGTATTTT